This TCR beta chain was identified during a study of blood T cells in healthy people across ages. With a J-beta primer mix and a sample-barcoded 5' primer, a second PCR ran about 7 to 12 cycles. Each CDR3 protein gets one entry after TCRdb re-called the 5' RACE reads with MiXCR. Here the sample spans 630,000 or so distinct CDR3 sequences, approximately 30% being singletons. The CDR3 runs to 15 residues. Germline loops: CDR1 KGHSH, CDR2 LQKENI. The V gene lost 3 bases and the J gene lost 7 bases, with 18 bases spanning the gap. This clonotype came up a few times. Sequenced material: blood. The origin of this receptor is a woman over 75 in good health. V gene TRBV18 combines with J gene TRBJ1-2; a weak D match, TRBD1 (5 bases). The CDR3 region has the DNA TGTGCCAGCTCACCCCAGAGGACATCCCCCTGTGGCTACACCTTC. Amino acid sequence: CASSPQRTSPCGYTF.